The clone carrying this TCR beta chain appeared a single time. Its specificity is not known. The authors ran a second PCR of about 6 to 11 cycles using a sample-barcoded 5' primer and a J-beta primer mix. TCRdb passed the 5' RACE reads through MiXCR, listing each CDR3 protein once. The sample consists of 2 million or so distinct CDR3 sequences, just under 50% of them appearing once. This sample is part of a study of blood T cells in healthy people across ages. Donors each provided 8 to 10 milliliters of peripheral blood. Isolated per sample were at least 6 million PBMCs. Broader study findings: Across the age range, TCR beta diversity per million T cells fell in a roughly linear way.

Source material: blood. The clonotype comes from a woman aged 40 to 49 in good health.

The DNA of the CDR3 is TGTGCCAGCAGGGGACAGGGGGAGTCTTACTATGGCTACACCTTC. Its translation: CASRGQGESYYGYTF. The chain couples TRBV27 to TRBJ1-2, with 11 positions matching TRBD1. J was trimmed by 3 bases and V by 6 bases; bases with no gene match: 6. Germline loops: CDR1 MNHEY, CDR2 SMNVEV (reference sequence). The CDR3 totals 15 residues.